This T cell receptor (beta chain) is drawn from a study of a mutant IDH1 vaccine in newly diagnosed glioma. Across the study: The earlier regimen, radiotherapy, temozolomide, or both, was most often both.

A note on this clone: Its target is not known.

Profiling relied on immunoSEQ multiplex PCR, and the TCRdb table lists in-frame clones only, not all of them. The table has tens of thousands of clones, around 84% seen once. Time point defined: week 5, during vaccination. In the vaccine, a single dose held 300 ug of the mutant IDH1 20-mer peptide, along with topical imiquimod. New WHO grade 3 or 4 astrocytomas that were IDH1-mutant and ATRX-lost had been found in donors. Germline loops: CDR1 KGHSH, CDR2 LQKENI. V trimming: 8 bases; J trimming: 10 bases; junction bases outside the gene matches: 8. The CDR3 covers 12 residues. Here the sequenced sample was PBMCs, taken from a glioma patient whose treatment included an IDH1 peptide vaccine. The TCR sequence derives from a woman between 45 and 60 years old with glioma. This chain uses TRBV18 with TRBJ1-1; 9 bases agree with TRBD1. For the CDR3, the DNA is TGTGCCAGCGCCGGGGGACAGGGTATAGCTTTCTTT. Its protein is CASAGGQGIAFF.